These T cell receptor beta chains were read from a single sample in a study of blood T cell repertoires in COVID-19. The repertoire was sequenced with immunoSEQ multiplex PCR; TCRdb's copy has only in-frame clones and lacks some. There are fewer than 500,000 clones in the sample; 85% to 90% occur only once, and 0.95% to 1.3% lies in the top ten. The material sequenced was PBMCs or T cells enriched from blood (not recorded which). The source of these receptors is a man younger than 45 who had recovered from COVID-19. Both conserved end residues are part of each CDR3. The D gene is left open where the match is weak. Part of the rows lack a size; the others show once, few, many or a class for expanded clones.

CDR3 protein,CDR3 DNA,V gene,J gene,clone size,D gene
CASSPTQGVYYEKLFF,TGTGCCAGCTCACCGACACAGGGGGTCTATTATGAAAAACTGTTTTTT,TRBV18,TRBJ1-4,NA,TRBD1
CASSLGGLGPAYNQPQHF,TGTGCCAGCAGCTTGGGGGGGCTCGGGCCCGCCTATAATCAGCCCCAGCATTTT,TRBV5-6,TRBJ1-5,NA,NA
CASSWRGRDPALTEQFF,TGTGCCAGCAGCTGGAGGGGTCGGGACCCTGCGCTGACTGAGCAGTTCTTC,TRBV5-8,TRBJ2-1,NA,NA
CASSLGARTNTEAFF,TGTGCCAGCAGCTTAGGGGCTCGTACGAACACTGAAGCTTTCTTT,TRBV11-2,TRBJ1-1,NA,NA
CASSHGMYNEQFF,TGTGCCAGCTCCCACGGGATGTACAATGAGCAGTTCTTC,TRBV18,TRBJ2-1,NA,NA
CASRRTGGLGGHNQPQHF,TGTGCCAGTAGGAGGACAGGGGGTTTAGGAGGACACAATCAGCCCCAGCATTTT,TRBV19,TRBJ1-5,NA,TRBD1
CASGPWTGLENTIYF,TGTGCCAGCGGACCTTGGACAGGGCTAGAAAACACCATATATTTT,TRBV6-5,TRBJ1-3,NA,TRBD1
CASSFILGETEAFF,TGTGCCAGCAGCTTCATTCTGGGAGAGACTGAAGCTTTCTTT,TRBV5-5,TRBJ1-1,NA,NA
CASSPGLAGRYEQYF,TGTGCCAGCAGCCCCGGACTAGCGGGCCGCTACGAGCAGTACTTC,TRBV4-2,TRBJ2-7,NA,TRBD2
CASSFQGATEAFF,TGTGCCAGCAGCTTTCAGGGGGCCACTGAAGCTTTCTTT,TRBV7-9,TRBJ1-1,NA,TRBD1
CASSELAGEGNEQFF,TGCGCCAGCAGTGAACTAGCGGGAGAGGGCAATGAGCAGTTCTTC,TRBV10-1,TRBJ2-1,once,TRBD2
CASSQGSAEVYEQYF,TGCGCCAGCAGCCAAGGCTCAGCGGAGGTTTACGAGCAGTACTTC,TRBV4-1,TRBJ2-7,NA,NA
CASSLTGTNEKLFF,TGTGCCAGCAGTCTGACAGGGACTAATGAAAAACTGTTTTTT,TRBV28,TRBJ1-4,NA,TRBD1
CASSLSRTETQYF,TGTGCCAGCAGCTTATCTAGAACCGAGACCCAGTACTTC,TRBV7-3,TRBJ2-5,NA,NA
CASGLVLAGAGNEQFF,TGTGCTAGTGGTTTGGTACTAGCGGGAGCGGGGAATGAGCAGTTCTTC,TRBV12-5,TRBJ2-1,NA,TRBD2
CASSPLAGEGTGELFF,TGTGCCAGTAGTCCACTAGCGGGAGAAGGCACCGGGGAGCTGTTTTTT,TRBV19,TRBJ2-2,few,TRBD2
CATNRDAYGYTF,TGTGCCACCAACAGGGATGCCTATGGCTACACCTTC,TRBV28,TRBJ1-2,NA,NA
CASSYARSITGELFF,TGTGCCAGCAGTTATGCCCGGTCGATCACCGGGGAGCTGTTTTTT,TRBV6-5,TRBJ2-2,NA,NA
CASRRTSGDSYEQYF,TGTGCCAGCAGAAGGACTAGCGGGGATTCCTACGAGCAGTACTTC,TRBV2,TRBJ2-7,NA,TRBD2
CASSIWPSGANVLTF,TGTGCCAGTAGTATTTGGCCGTCTGGGGCCAACGTCCTGACTTTC,TRBV19,TRBJ2-6,NA,NA
CASTKSLPSGSSDTQYF,TGTGCCAGTACCAAATCACTCCCTAGCGGGAGTTCAGATACGCAGTATTTT,TRBV19,TRBJ2-3,NA,TRBD2
CASSQGTSGSAEQYF,TGTGCCAGCAGCCAGGGAACTAGCGGGAGCGCCGAGCAGTACTTC,TRBV3-1/TRBV3-2,TRBJ2-7,NA,TRBD2
CASKWEMGGSGSSTAQYF,TGTGCCAGCAAATGGGAAATGGGGGGTAGCGGGAGTTCGACTGCGCAGTATTTT,TRBV3-1/TRBV3-2,TRBJ2-3,NA,TRBD2
CASSLFLGGQGAINTEAFF,TGTGCCAGCAGCTTATTCTTAGGGGGACAGGGGGCAATCAACACTGAAGCTTTCTTT,TRBV7-8,TRBJ1-1,NA,TRBD1
CASSYWGGGEKLFF,TGTGCCAGCAGTTACTGGGGCGGTGGCGAAAAACTGTTTTTT,TRBV6-6,TRBJ1-4,NA,NA
CAIRASGREDTQYF,TGTGCCATCAGGGCTAGCGGGAGAGAAGATACGCAGTATTTT,TRBV10-3,TRBJ2-3,NA,TRBD2
CASSEGRLSSYNEQFF,TGTGCCAGCAGTGAGGGGAGGTTGAGCTCCTACAATGAGCAGTTCTTC,TRBV6-1,TRBJ2-1,NA,NA
CATSPGGDTQYF,TGTGCCACCAGTCCGGGAGGAGATACGCAGTATTTT,TRBV24-1,TRBJ2-3,few,TRBD2
CASSILSGSGEQFF,TGTGCCAGCAGTATCCTTAGCGGGAGTGGGGAGCAGTTCTTC,TRBV7-2,TRBJ2-1,NA,TRBD2
CASSIRGLGAFF,TGTGCCAGTAGCATCAGGGGCCTAGGAGCTTTCTTT,TRBV19,TRBJ1-1,NA,NA
CASSKGQMNNEQFF,TGTGCCAGCAGTAAGGGACAGATGAACAATGAGCAGTTCTTC,TRBV27,TRBJ2-1,few,TRBD1
CALLNPGTSSEQYF,TGTGCCTTACTTAACCCCGGGACTAGCAGCGAGCAGTACTTC,TRBV7-9,TRBJ2-7,NA,TRBD2
CASSPKDREGTEAFF,TGCGCCAGCAGCCCCAAGGACAGGGAAGGTACTGAAGCTTTCTTT,TRBV4-1,TRBJ1-1,NA,TRBD1
CASSFEGGGTEAFF,TGCGCCAGCAGCTTTGAAGGGGGCGGGACTGAAGCTTTCTTT,TRBV5-1,TRBJ1-1,NA,TRBD1
CASRIGVMDQPQHF,TGTGCCAGCAGGATCGGGGTTATGGATCAGCCCCAGCATTTT,TRBV6-5,TRBJ1-5,NA,NA
CASSPWGTGATSNYGYTF,TGTGCCAGCAGCCCCTGGGGAACAGGAGCCACATCTAACTATGGCTACACCTTC,TRBV28,TRBJ1-2,NA,NA
CASSQASGGGTEAFF,TGTGCCAGCAGCCAAGCCTCAGGGGGAGGCACTGAAGCTTTCTTT,TRBV3-1/TRBV3-2,TRBJ1-1,NA,TRBD1
CASSLRDREKAFF,TGTGCCAGCAGCTTACGGGACAGGGAAAAAGCTTTCTTT,TRBV7-9,TRBJ1-1,NA,TRBD1
CASSPDTNTGELFF,TGCGCCAGCAGCCCGGACACGAACACCGGGGAGCTGTTTTTT,TRBV5-1,TRBJ2-2,NA,NA
CASGSGGWMYEQYF,TGTGCCAGCGGCTCAGGGGGCTGGATGTACGAGCAGTACTTC,TRBV27,TRBJ2-7,NA,TRBD1
CASSLEWGRASEQYF,TGCGCCAGCAGCTTGGAATGGGGCAGGGCTTCCGAGCAGTACTTC,TRBV5-1,TRBJ2-7,NA,NA